The clone carrying this TCR beta chain was counted a few times. This may be a read error: a much more frequent sequence differs by one nucleotide. TCRdb re-derived calls from the 5' RACE reads in MiXCR, one entry per CDR3 protein. The sample gives 8,500 to 9,000 distinct CDR3 sequences, around a quarter of which show up once; 4% to 5.5% is in the top ten. The source is a female donor with breast cancer. Sequencing was carried out using naive CD4+ T cells sorted from a lymph node. Subset denoted: naive CD4+ T cells, CD4+CD45RA+CD25-.

The CDR3, as DNA: TGCAGTGCTAGAGAGGGGGGCGCCCACAGTGAGCAGTTCTTC. It translates to CSAREGGAHSEQFF. This chain uses TRBV20-1 with TRBJ2-1; possibly TRBD1 or TRBD2 for D (6 bases each). This CDR3 comprises 14 residues. Germline loops: CDR1 DFQATT, CDR2 SNEGSKA (reference sequence). Trimming left V 0 bases short and J 9 bases short, with 15 bases between.